Here is one T cell receptor (beta chain) with its context. The clone's antigen remains unknown. No base-level quality is on record; no much larger clone is a single base apart. The TCR beta CDR3 regions were amplified from RNA transcripts. The first round of RT-PCR for the TCR CDR3 was performed with the HTBI primer set and the Qiagen OneStep RT-PCR kit. Libraries were constructed in a second round of multiplex PCR, after which size selection and purification were carried out. The libraries were sequenced on an Illumina HiSeq2000 using paired-end 100 bp reads. From the authors' description of their analysis: SOAPnuke was used to process the raw data, with reads discarded if the reads contained adapters or uncalled bases, had a mean Phred below 15, or lacked an exact constant-primer or identifier match. COPE v1.2.5 was used to merge the high-quality paired reads, and each unique nucleotide sequence was defined as a clonotype. MiTCR v1.1 was used to align the clonotypes against IMGT TRBV, TRBD and TRBJ reference segments. The analysis included only V-J combinations with a frequency above 0.0001, which together covered 99.2% of the repertoires. The TCS score was defined as the ratio of F50 (clonal expansion) to E x V (chaos), calculated using BLOSUM62-based TCRdist between CDR3 peptides within each V-J. Welch's t-statistics and random forest reduced 500 to 650 V-J features to 13, which were used in a naive Bayes classifier (R e1071). Through fastp at Q25 and MiXCR, TCRdb rebuilt clones from the public reads, retaining in-frame beta chains. Every entry covers one CDR3 protein and lists the most common genes and DNA from its rows. The V and J calls here are based on TCRdb, not the publication. This sample comprises around 350,000 distinct CDR3 sequences, over 12% of them detected only once. The ten biggest clones cover roughly 19% of the sample.

This sample was included in a study of T cells in Graves' hyperthyroidism and ophthalmopathy (dated by TCRdb to the late 2010s). Background on the whole study: Peripheral blood samples were taken at initial diagnosis, before any treatment was given. TCR V-J signatures able to tell the groups apart were searched for in a discovery cohort of 100 patients, of whom approximately 40 had Graves' ophthalmopathy and about 55 had stable Graves' hyperthyroidism. Whether ophthalmopathy could be predicted prospectively was tested in an independent validation cohort made up of 18 hyperthyroidism patients plus 17 patients who later progressed to ophthalmopathy. According to the paper, TCR Vbeta CDR3 sequencing was carried out on 135 peripheral blood samples, which came from approximately 43 ophthalmopathy, roughly 75 hyperthyroidism and about 17 progressor patients. After blood sampling, hyperthyroidism patients were treated with methimazole at a starting dose of 30 mg daily, and ophthalmopathy patients were treated with high-dose intravenous methylprednisolone. In addition, the study compared T-cell repertoires in thyroid tissue and in blood from six Graves' hyperthyroidism patients. The 95 to 100 discovery patients were randomly divided into training and test sets at a 7:3 ratio.

General conclusions and limits of the study: A model built on a 13 V-J signature distinguished ophthalmopathy from stable hyperthyroidism, reaching around 88% sensitivity and 81.08% specificity in cross-validation and 80%/75% in testing. No statistical method was used to set the sample size in advance, and investigators knew the group allocation. In validation, progression to ophthalmopathy was predicted by the model with roughly 71% sensitivity and 72.22% specificity, a median of 6.5 months before onset. Blood samples also contained most of the expanded thyroid clonotypes (frequency above 0.001), which suggests that blood repertoires may reflect thyroid immune responses.

Moderately to severely active disease, a Clinical Activity Score of at least 3, a NOSPECS grade of at least 4, and a duration under 3 months were present in ophthalmopathy patients. Exclusion was applied to patients with uncontrolled infections, other autoimmune diseases, pregnancy or lactation. Diagnoses were based on clinical symptoms, serum thyroxine and TRAb, thyroid ultrasound and orbital computed tomography. PBMCs were isolated from about 9.2 ml of fresh peripheral blood by Ficoll-Paque density gradient centrifugation. Trizol reagent was used to extract total RNA, and RNA quality was then checked on an Agilent 2100 Bioanalyzer. The source is a woman in her sixties with Graves' ophthalmopathy. Sequencing input: blood.

The CDR3 region: CASSLGTGTNTEAFF. The DNA is TGCGCCAGCAGCCTTGGGACAGGGACGAACACTGAAGCTTTCTTT. The sequence joins TRBV5-1 to TRBJ1-1; 9 bases in the junction line up with TRBD1. The germline V gene gives CDR1 as SGHRS and CDR2 as YFSETQ. From its cysteine to its phenylalanine, the CDR3 spans 15 amino acids. Only the CDR3 part of the read is kept: 45 bases, read in frame from the first base. Trimming leaves V shorter by 4 bases and J shorter by 1 base, with the junction holding 5 bases beyond the gene matches.